This T cell receptor beta chain was identified in a study of T-cell reconstitution after alpha-beta-depleted transplantation in children. Using unique molecular identifiers, the investigators prepared the TCRbeta library. One entry per CDR3 protein results from TCRdb running MiXCR on the PCR reads. The sample gives 330,000 or so distinct CDR3 sequences, 10% of which show up once; around 2.5% is in the top ten. Germline V CDR1 and CDR2: LNHNV, YYDKDF (reference sequence). The junction had 3 bases not matched to a gene; V was cut back by 5 bases and J by 1 base. The CDR3 spans 15 residues. This rearrangement joins TRBV15 to TRBJ2-3, with 10 bases identical to TRBD2. The sequence was collected from a human donor who donated a stem cell graft to a child with acute lymphoblastic leukemia. Sequenced here: PBMCs from the stem cell graft donor, sampled from the stem cell graft. The CDR3: CATSLAGGRTDTQYF. CDR3 nucleotide sequence: TGTGCCACCAGCTTAGCGGGAGGCCGCACAGATACGCAGTATTTT.